The clone carrying this TCR beta chain occurred once. In the study's own analysis: The assay estimated nucleated cells by amplifying reference gene primers. Some clones are missing from TCRdb's copy, which holds only in-frame ones; the method was immunoSEQ multiplex PCR. V, J and clone size reflect that table, while D and trimming were determined from the DNA. Of more than 45,000 clones listed, about four fifths are singletons. Patients of the Seattle cohort, enrolled during active infection, were followed longitudinally. The CDR3 has 14 amino acids. The germline gives CDR1 SNHLY, CDR2 FYNNEI. V lost 4 bases and J lost 2, with 11 bases in between. The sample is drawn from a study of blood T cell repertoires in COVID-19. Study background: Samples came from the United States, Italy and Spain, spanning acute and convalescent COVID-19. PBMCs, B-cell-depleted T cells, or T cells were the source of the cDNA or gDNA that made up the material.

The chain recombines TRBV2 with TRBJ2-5; no definite D call. Input material: peripheral blood. This clonotype was sampled from an elderly man with COVID-19, enrolled during active disease. This CDR3 is CASSVMTPQETQYF. The CDR3 region has the DNA TGTGCCAGCAGTGTCATGACTCCACAAGAGACCCAGTACTTC.